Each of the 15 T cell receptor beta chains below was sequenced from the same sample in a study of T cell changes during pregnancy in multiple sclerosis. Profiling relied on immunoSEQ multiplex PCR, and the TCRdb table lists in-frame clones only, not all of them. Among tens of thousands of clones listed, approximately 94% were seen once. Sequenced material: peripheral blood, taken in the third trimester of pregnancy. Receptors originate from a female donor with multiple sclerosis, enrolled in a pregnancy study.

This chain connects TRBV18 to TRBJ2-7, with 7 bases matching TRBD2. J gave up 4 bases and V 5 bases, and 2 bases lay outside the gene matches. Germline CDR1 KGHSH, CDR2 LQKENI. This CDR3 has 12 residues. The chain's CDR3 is CASSAGEYEQYF. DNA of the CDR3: TGTGCCAGCTCAGCGGGAGAGTACGAGCAGTACTTC.

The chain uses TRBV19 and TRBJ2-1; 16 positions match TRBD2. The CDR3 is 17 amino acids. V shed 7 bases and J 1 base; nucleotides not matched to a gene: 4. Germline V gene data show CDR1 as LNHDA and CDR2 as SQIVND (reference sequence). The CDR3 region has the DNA TGTGCCAGTATGGGACTAGCGGGAGGGGTGTCCTACAATGAGCAGTTCTTC. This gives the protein CASMGLAGGVSYNEQFF.

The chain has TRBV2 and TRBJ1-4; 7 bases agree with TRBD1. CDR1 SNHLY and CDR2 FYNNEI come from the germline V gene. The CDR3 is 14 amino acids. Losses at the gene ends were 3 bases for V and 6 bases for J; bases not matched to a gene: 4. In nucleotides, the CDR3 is TGTGCCAGCAGTGACGGCAGGGGGGATGAAAAACTGTTTTTT. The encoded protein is CASSDGRGDEKLFF.

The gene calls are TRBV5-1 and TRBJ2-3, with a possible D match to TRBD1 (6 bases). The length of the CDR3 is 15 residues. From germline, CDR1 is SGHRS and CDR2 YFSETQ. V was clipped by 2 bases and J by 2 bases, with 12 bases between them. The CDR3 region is CASSLAGAPTDTQYF. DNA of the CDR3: TGCGCCAGCAGCTTAGCAGGGGCGCCCACAGATACGCAGTATTTT.

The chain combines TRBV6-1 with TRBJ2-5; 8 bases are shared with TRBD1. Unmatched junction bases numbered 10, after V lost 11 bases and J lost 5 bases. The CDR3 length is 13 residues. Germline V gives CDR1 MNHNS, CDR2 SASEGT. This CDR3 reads CAGQGMGIETQYF. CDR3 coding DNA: TGTGCCGGACAGGGTATGGGTATCGAGACCCAGTACTTC.

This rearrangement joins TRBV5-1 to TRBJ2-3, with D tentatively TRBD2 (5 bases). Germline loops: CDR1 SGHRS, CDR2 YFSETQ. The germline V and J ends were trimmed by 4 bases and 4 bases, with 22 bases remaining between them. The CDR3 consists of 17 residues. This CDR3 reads CASSHLGSGNIADTQYF. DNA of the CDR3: TGCGCCAGCAGCCATTTGGGATCCGGGAATATCGCAGATACGCAGTATTTT.

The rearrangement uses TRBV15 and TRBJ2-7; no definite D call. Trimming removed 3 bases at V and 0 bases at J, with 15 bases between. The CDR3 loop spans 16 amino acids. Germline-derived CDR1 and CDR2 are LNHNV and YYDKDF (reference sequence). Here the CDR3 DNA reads TGTGCCACCAGCAGGAAAGGAGTCCCCGACTCCTACGAGCAGTACTTC. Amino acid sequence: CATSRKGVPDSYEQYF.

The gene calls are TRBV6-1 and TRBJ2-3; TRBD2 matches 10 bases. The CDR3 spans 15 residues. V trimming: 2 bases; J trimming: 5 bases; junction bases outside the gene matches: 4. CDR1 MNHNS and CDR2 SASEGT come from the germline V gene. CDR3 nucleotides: TGTGCCAGCAGTGAATTAGCGGGAGGAGGAGATACGCAGTATTTT. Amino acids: CASSELAGGGDTQYF.

The CDR3 DNA sequence: TGCGCCAGCAGCACCGAACCCGCTAGCGGAGCCACAGATACGCAGTATTTT. This codes for CASSTEPASGATDTQYF. The V call is TRBV5-1, the J call TRBJ2-3, with 7 bases fitting TRBD2. Per germline, CDR1 SGHRS and CDR2 YFSETQ. The CDR3 is 17 residues long. The ends lost 4 bases at V and 2 bases at J; junction bases unmatched: 13. Together with reference TRBV5-1 and TRBJ2-3, the CDR3 gives the full variable domain: KAGVTQTPRYLIKTRGQQVTLSCSPISGHRSVSWYQQTPGQGLQFLFEYFSETQRNKGNFPGRFSGRQFSNSRSEMNVSTLELGDSALYLCASSTEPASGATDTQYFGPGTRLTVL.

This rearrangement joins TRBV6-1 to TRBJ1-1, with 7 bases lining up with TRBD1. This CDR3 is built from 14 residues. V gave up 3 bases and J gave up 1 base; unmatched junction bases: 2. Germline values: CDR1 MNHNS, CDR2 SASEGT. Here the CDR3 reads CASSDPGGNTEAFF. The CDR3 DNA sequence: TGTGCCAGCAGTGACCCAGGGGGGAACACTGAAGCTTTCTTT.

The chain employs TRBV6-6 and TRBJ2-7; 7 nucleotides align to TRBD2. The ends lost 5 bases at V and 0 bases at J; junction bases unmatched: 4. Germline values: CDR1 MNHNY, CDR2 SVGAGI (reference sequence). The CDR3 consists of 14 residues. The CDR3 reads CASSSTGGSYEQYF. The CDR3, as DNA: TGTGCCAGCAGTAGTACGGGAGGCTCCTACGAGCAGTACTTC.

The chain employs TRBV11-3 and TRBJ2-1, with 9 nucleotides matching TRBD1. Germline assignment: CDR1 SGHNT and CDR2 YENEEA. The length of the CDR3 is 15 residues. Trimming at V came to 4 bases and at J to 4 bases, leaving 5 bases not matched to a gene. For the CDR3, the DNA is TGTGCCAGCAGCTCCCGGGACAGGGAATACAATGAGCAGTTCTTC. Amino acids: CASSSRDREYNEQFF.

CDR3 loop: CASSEYQGAGYGYTF. CDR3 nucleotide sequence: TGTGCCAGCAGTGAATATCAGGGGGCAGGCTATGGCTACACCTTC. The rearrangement links TRBV25-1 to TRBJ1-2; 8 bases align to TRBD1. CDR1 is MGHDK and CDR2 is SYGVNS in the germline V gene. Trimming at V came to 0 bases and at J to 4 bases, leaving 4 bases not matched to a gene. The CDR3 totals 15 residues.

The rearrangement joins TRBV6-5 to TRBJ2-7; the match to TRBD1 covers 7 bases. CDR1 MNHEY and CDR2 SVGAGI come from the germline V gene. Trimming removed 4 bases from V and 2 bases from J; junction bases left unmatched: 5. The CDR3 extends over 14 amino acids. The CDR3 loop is CASSFTGTAYEQYF. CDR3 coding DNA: TGTGCCAGCAGTTTCACCGGGACAGCCTACGAGCAGTACTTC.

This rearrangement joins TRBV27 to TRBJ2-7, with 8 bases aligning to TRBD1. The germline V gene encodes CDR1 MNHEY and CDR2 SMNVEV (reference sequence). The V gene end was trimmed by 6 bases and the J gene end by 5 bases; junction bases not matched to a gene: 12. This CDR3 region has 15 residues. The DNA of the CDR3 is TGTGCCAGCAGGAGAAAGACAGGGGTGGCGGACGAGCAGTACTTC. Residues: CASRRKTGVADEQYF.